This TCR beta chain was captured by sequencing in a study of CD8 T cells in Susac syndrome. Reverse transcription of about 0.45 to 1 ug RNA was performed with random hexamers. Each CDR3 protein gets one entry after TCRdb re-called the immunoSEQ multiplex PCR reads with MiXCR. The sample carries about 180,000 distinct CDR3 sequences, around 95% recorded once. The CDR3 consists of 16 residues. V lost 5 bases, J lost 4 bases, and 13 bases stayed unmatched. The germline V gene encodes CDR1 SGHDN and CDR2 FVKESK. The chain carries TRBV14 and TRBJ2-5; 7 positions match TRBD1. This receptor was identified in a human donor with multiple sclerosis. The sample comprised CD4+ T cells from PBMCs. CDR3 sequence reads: CASSSRLPQGRETQYF. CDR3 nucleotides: TGTGCCAGCAGCTCCCGACTCCCACAGGGGCGAGAGACCCAGTACTTC.